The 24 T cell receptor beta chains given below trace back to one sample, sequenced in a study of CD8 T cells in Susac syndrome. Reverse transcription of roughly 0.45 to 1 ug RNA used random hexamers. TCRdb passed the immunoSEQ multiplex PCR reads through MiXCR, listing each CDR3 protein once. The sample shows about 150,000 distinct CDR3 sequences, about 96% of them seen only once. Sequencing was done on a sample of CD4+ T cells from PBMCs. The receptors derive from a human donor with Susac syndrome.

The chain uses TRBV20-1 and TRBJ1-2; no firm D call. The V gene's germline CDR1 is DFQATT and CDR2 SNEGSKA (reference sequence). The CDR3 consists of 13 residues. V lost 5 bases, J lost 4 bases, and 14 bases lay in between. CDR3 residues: CSAQTGPSYGYTF. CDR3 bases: TGCAGTGCTCAAACCGGGCCGTCCTATGGCTACACCTTC.

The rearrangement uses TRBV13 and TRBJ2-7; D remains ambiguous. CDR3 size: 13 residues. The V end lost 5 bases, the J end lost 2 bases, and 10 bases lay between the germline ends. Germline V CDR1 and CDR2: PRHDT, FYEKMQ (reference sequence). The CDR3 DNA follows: TGTGCCAGCAGCAAAGAACCCGCCTACGAGCAGTACGTC. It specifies CASSKEPAYEQYV.

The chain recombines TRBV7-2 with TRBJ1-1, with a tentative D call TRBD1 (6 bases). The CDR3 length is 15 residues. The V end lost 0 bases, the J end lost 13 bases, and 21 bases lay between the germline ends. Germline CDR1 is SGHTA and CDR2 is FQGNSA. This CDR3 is CASSLALGHSSEGFF. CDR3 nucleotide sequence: TGTGCCAGCAGCTTAGCGCTGGGACATTCAAGTGAGGGTTTCTTT.

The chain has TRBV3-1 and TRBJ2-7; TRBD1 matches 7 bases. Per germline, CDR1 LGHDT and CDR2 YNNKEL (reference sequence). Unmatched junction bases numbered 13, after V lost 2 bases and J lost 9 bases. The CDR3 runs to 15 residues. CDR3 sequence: CASSQQTGQFHVQYF. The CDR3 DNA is TGTGCCAGCAGCCAACAGACAGGGCAGTTTCACGTGCAGTACTTC.

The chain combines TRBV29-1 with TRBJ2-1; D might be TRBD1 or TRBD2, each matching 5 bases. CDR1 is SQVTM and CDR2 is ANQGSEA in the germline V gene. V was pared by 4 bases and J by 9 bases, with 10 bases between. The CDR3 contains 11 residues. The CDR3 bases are TGCAGCGTTGGAGGGGCGGGTGAGCAGTTCTTC. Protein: CSVGGAGEQFF.

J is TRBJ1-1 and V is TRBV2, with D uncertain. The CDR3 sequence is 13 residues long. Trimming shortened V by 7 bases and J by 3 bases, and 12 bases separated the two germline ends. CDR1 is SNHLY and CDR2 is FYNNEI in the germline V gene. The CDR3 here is CASKAGGYTEAFF. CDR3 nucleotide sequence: TGTGCCAGCAAGGCAGGAGGGTACACTGAAGCTTTCTTT.

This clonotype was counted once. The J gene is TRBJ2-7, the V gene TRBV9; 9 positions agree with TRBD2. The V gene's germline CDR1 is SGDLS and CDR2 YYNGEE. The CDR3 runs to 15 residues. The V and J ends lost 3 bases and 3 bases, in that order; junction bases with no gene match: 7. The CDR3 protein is CASSETGTSYYEQYF. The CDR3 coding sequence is TGTGCCAGCAGCGAGACCGGGACTAGCTACTACGAGCAGTACTTC.

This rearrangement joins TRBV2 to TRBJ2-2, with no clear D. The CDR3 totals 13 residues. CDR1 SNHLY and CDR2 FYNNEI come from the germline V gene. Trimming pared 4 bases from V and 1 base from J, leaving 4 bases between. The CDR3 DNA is TGTGCCAGCAGTGTCAAGAACACCGGGGAGCTGTTTTTT. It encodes CASSVKNTGELFF.

The CDR3 loop is CASSSQVGKQFF. DNA of the CDR3: TGTGCCAGCAGTTCCCAGGTTGGGAAGCAGTTCTTC. The chain has TRBV28 and TRBJ2-1; D is ambiguous. Looked up from germline, CDR1 is MDHEN and CDR2 is SYDVKM. V gave up 4 bases and J gave up 11 bases, with 12 bases separating them. The CDR3 spans 12 residues. Complete variable domain (other parts from reference TRBV28 and TRBJ2-1): DVKVTQSSRYLVKRTGEKVFLECVQDMDHENMFWYRQDPGLGLRLIYFSYDVKMKEKGDIPEGYSVSREKKERFSLILESASTNQTSMYLCASSSQVGKQFFGPGTRLTVL.

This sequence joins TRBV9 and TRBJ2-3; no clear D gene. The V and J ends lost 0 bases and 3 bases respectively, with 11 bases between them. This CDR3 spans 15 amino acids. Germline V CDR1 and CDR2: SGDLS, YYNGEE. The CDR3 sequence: CASSVGSLTTDTQYF. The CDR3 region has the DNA TGTGCCAGCAGCGTAGGATCCCTTACGACAGATACGCAGTATTTT.

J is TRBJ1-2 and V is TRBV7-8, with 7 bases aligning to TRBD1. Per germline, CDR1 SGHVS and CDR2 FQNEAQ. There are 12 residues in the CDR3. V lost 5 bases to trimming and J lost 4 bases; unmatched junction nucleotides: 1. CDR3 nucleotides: TGTGCCAGCAGCGGACAGGCCTATGGCTACACCTTC. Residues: CASSGQAYGYTF.

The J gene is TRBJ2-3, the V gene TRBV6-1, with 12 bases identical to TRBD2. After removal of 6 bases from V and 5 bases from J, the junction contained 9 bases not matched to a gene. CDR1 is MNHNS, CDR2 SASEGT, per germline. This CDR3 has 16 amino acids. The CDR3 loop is CASSHLAGGREDTQYF. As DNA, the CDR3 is TGTGCCAGCAGCCATCTAGCGGGGGGGCGTGAAGATACGCAGTATTTT.

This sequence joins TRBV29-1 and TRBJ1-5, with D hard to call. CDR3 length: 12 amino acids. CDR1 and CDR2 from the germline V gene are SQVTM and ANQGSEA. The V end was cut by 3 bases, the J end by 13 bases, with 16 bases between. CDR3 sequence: CSVDIGDGIQHF. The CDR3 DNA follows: TGCAGCGTTGATATCGGGGATGGAATACAGCATTTT.

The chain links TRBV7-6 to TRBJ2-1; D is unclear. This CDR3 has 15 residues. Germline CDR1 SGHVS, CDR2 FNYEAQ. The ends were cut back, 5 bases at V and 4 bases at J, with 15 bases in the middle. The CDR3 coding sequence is TGTGCCAGCAGCCCTAAGCTCGTGGTTTACAATGAGCAGTTCTTC. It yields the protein CASSPKLVVYNEQFF.

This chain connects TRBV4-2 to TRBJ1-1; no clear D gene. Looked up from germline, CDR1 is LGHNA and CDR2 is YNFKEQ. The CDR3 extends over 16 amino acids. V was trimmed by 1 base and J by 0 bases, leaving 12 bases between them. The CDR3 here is CASSQAGGIVNTEAFF. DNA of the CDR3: TGTGCCAGCAGCCAAGCCGGAGGGATAGTGAACACTGAAGCTTTCTTT.

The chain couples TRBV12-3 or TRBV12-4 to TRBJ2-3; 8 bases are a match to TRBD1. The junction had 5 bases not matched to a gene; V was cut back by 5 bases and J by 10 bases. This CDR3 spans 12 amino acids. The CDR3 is CASSHGQGAQYF. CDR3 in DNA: TGTGCCAGCAGTCATGGACAGGGAGCGCAGTATTTT.

The CDR3 protein is CASSADRGTDTQYF. The CDR3 DNA reads as TGTGCCAGCAGCGCCGACAGGGGTACAGATACGCAGTATTTT. J is TRBJ2-3 and V is TRBV9, with 8 bases identical to TRBD1. Trimming at V came to 3 bases and at J to 3 bases, leaving 3 bases not matched to a gene. CDR1 is SGDLS and CDR2 is YYNGEE in the germline V gene. The length of the CDR3 is 14 residues. The full variable domain, with the rest looked up from reference TRBV9 and TRBJ2-3, is DSGVTQTPKHLITATGQRVTLRCSPRSGDLSVYWYQQSLDQGLQFLIQYYNGEERAKGNILERFSAQQFPDLHSELNLSSLELGDSALYFCASSADRGTDTQYFGPGTRLTVL.

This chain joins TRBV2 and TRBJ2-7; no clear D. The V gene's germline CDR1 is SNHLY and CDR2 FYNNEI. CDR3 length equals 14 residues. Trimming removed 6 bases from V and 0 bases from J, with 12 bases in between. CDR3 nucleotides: TGTGCCAGCAGGACCCGTCCAAGCTCCTACGAGCAGTACTTC. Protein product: CASRTRPSSYEQYF. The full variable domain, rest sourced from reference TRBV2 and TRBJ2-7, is EPEVTQTPSHQVTQMGQEVILRCVPISNHLYFYWYRQILGQKVEFLVSFYNNEISEKSEIFDDQFSVERPDGSNFTLKIRSTKLEDSAMYFCASRTRPSSYEQYFGPGTRLTVT.

CDR3 amino acids: CATSRQGDSWEQYF. In DNA, the CDR3 is TGTGCCACCAGCAGACAGGGAGACTCGTGGGAGCAGTACTTC. The V gene is TRBV15, the J gene TRBJ2-7, with D perhaps matching TRBD1 or TRBD2 (5 bases each). The CDR3 consists of 14 residues. Germline assignment: CDR1 LNHNV and CDR2 YYDKDF (reference sequence). Between the trimmed V and J ends, which lost 2 bases and 7 bases, there was a span of 15 bases. The full variable domain, completed using reference TRBV15 and TRBJ2-7, is DAMVIQNPRYQVTQFGKPVTLSCSQTLNHNVMYWYQQKSSQAPKLLFHYYDKDFNNEADTPDNFQSRRPNTSFCFLDIRSPGLGDTAMYLCATSRQGDSWEQYFGPGTRLTVT.

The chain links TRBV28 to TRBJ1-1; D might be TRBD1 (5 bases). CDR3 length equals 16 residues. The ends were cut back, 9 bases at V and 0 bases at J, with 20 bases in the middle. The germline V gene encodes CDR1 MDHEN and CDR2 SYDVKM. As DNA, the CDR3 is TGTGCCAGTTCCCCTACGCGGGGGAAAGTGAACACTGAAGCTTTCTTT. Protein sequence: CASSPTRGKVNTEAFF. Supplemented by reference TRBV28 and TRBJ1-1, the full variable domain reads DVKVTQSSRYLVKRTGEKVFLECVQDMDHENMFWYRQDPGLGLRLIYFSYDVKMKEKGDIPEGYSVSREKKERFSLILESASTNQTSMYLCASSPTRGKVNTEAFFGQGTRLTVV.

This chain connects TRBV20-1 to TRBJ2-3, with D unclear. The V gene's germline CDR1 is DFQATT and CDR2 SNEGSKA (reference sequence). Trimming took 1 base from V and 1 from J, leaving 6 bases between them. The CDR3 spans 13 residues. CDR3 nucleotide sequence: TGCAGTGCTAGAGTTGAGGGCACAGATACGCAGTATTTT. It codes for CSARVEGTDTQYF.

CDR3 sequence reads: CASSQYSGQGNTEAFF. In DNA form, the CDR3 reads TGTGCCAGCAGCCAATACTCCGGACAGGGGAACACTGAAGCTTTCTTT. The V and J genes are TRBV3-1 and TRBJ1-1; the match to TRBD1 covers 8 bases. The V gene's germline CDR1 is LGHDT and CDR2 YNNKEL (reference sequence). The trim removed 2 bases at V and 1 base at J, leaving 6 bases unmatched. The length of the CDR3 is 16 residues.

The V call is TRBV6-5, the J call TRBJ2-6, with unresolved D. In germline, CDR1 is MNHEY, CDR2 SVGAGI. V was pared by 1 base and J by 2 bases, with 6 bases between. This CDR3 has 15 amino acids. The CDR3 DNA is TGTGCCAGCAGTTACTATGGGGCTGGGGCCAACGTCCTGACTTTC. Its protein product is CASSYYGAGANVLTF.

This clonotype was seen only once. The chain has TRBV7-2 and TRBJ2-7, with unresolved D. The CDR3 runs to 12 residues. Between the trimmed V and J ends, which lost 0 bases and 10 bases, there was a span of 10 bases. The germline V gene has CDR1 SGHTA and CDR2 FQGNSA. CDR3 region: CASSLARSEQYF. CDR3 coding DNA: TGTGCCAGCAGCTTAGCCCGGAGTGAACAGTACTTC.